This TCR beta chain was captured by sequencing in a study of T cells expressing NK-cell markers. As for the study in general: Sorted CD3+CD56+NKG2C+, CD3+CD56+NKG2C- and CD3+CD56-NKG2C+ T cells provided the TCR beta repertoires. Regarding the study as a whole: One observes that, in several donors, these clonotypes were also the leading ones within the CD3+CD56-NKG2C+ fraction.

Worth noting for this clonotype: Its antigen is unknown.

This CDR3 contains 16 residues. Germline V gives CDR1 LNHDA, CDR2 SQIVND (reference sequence). Generation of TCR beta cDNA was performed by 5'RACE template switching incorporating UMIs. TCRdb re-called the 5' RACE reads and catalogs CDR3 proteins one per entry, DNA excluded. This sample's clone table lists some 280,000 distinct CDR3 sequences. This sequence originates from a man aged 18 to 35 in good health. The J gene is TRBJ2-1, the V gene TRBV19; with no DNA, the TCRdb D assignment of TRBD2 cannot be verified. Sequencing was carried out using blood T cells: a sorted CD56 or NKG2C T cell subset, CD4+ or CD8+ T cells, or bulk PBMC T cells (not recorded which). CDR3 sequence reads: CASSTVGLAGGSEQFF.